A single T cell receptor (beta chain) is shown here with its context. The target of this receptor is not known. No quality values exist for individual bases; no much larger clone is one base distant. This entry is derived from a study of shared clonotypes between healthy human individuals (dated by TCRdb to 2019 to 2021). Concerning the study at large: The cohort included three men and two women between 18 and 49 years of age. To estimate repertoire size and how much clonotype sharing occurs between individuals, the study deeply sequenced the blood TCR repertoires of roughly 5 healthy adults. For each donor, CD4 naive and CD4 memory were each given three plates, CD8 naive was given two plates, and CD8 memory was given one plate. Leukapheresis yielded between about 0.94 and 9 billion PBMCs per donor. Libraries were prepared and TCR repertoires were sequenced by different laboratories using diverse techniques, in order to increase sequencing depth and limit assay-specific biases. General conclusions and limits of the study: Even with the large sequencing depth, rarefaction of the sorted-subset datasets indicated that sequencing was incomplete. Because the study included a small number of donors, the genetic and exposure-history diversity represented was limited. Clonotypes shared by all four sorted-subset donors showed higher generation probabilities than non-shared clonotypes. Pairwise subsampling led to the expectation that sequencing depth would affect the degree of clonotype sharing among donors. Larger estimated clonotype richness was generally found for naive subsets than for memory subsets. Only blood was sampled, and tissue TCR repertoires likely differ from those in blood. Across a few donors, approximately 5% of naive CD4, over 3% of naive CD8, approximately 2.5% of memory CD4, and roughly 0.41% of memory CD8 clonotypes were shared.

TCR CDR3 regions were amplified from genomic DNA by multiplex PCR using the deep immunoSEQ assay. Extracted genomic DNA from each cell subset was distributed evenly across all wells of several immunoSEQ 96-well plates, and each plate was treated as a replicate. Each replicate PCR for sorted subsets received around 200 ng genomic DNA, equal to roughly 33,000 T cell genomes. Purified libraries were measured with a Qubit 3.0 fluorometer, size-checked on a Bioanalyzer 2100, and measured again with the KAPA Library Quantification kit. Every immunoSEQ 96-well plate was sequenced on a dedicated single-read 150-cycle Illumina NextSeq 550 flow cell. In the original analysis: Because only junctional sequences without quality scores were contained in the immunoSEQ output, filtering matching that applied to full-length reads could not be performed. Sequences were annotated with PyIR, a Python wrapper for IgBLAST v1.9, and V/J genes and CDR3 were assigned using IMGT germline references. Any read was removed if the V/J assignment was weak (E-value above 1e-6), the CDR3 was missing, or the read contained stop codons, out-of-frame junctions, or ambiguous translated residues. V3J clonotypes were defined as sequences sharing an identical inferred V gene, J gene, and CDR3 amino acid sequence. The percentage overlap between two repertoires was calculated by dividing the number of shared unique clonotypes by the size of the smaller repertoire. Repertoire richness was assessed with RTK rarefaction, the Chao1 estimator, and Recon v2.1 estimates of unobserved clonotypes. Generation probabilities for all TCRbeta clonotypes obtained by the gDNA method from a handful of donors were computed using OLGA. In its TCRdb copy, this immuneACCESS table keeps in-frame sequences only and misses some clones. Where compared with another copy, unresolved V genes explain less than half of these, and the others have no known cause. For V, J and clone size, that table is used; D and trimming come from the DNA. The sample contains more than 1 million clones, 75% to 85% of them found a single time. Approximately 0.56% of the sample rests with the top ten.

V and J lose 5 bases and 15 bases, and a span of 20 bases separates them. The CDR3 spans 13 residues, from the cysteine through the phenylalanine. The kept DNA is CDR3 alone, 39 bases in frame from the first base. The germline V gene supplies CDR1 SGHTA and CDR2 FQGNSA. Healthy HIV-negative adults with no recently reported acute infections or vaccinations were included as donors. Every donor was a Caucasian adult living in Nashville, Tennessee, USA. CD4+ T cells were enriched through magnetic negative selection, after which naive cells were positively selected on CD45RA and the remaining negative fraction served as the memory subset. After blood collection by leukapheresis, PBMCs were isolated using Ficoll-Histopaque density gradient centrifugation and then cryopreserved in the vapor phase of liquid nitrogen. Analytical flow cytometry was used to check the purity and quantity of every magnetically sorted T cell population. Each sorted fraction had its genomic DNA isolated and then quantified by UV absorbance on a Nanodrop 2000c.

The sample comprised memory CD4+ T cells from PBMCs. The cell subset or site tag for this specimen amounts to: CD45RA-negative fraction. The source of this sequence is a man between 18 and 35 years old in good health. Some clones in this sample may be carry-over from other donors' samples. The rearranged chain carries TRBV7-2 and TRBJ2-1, with TRBD2 perhaps the D gene, on 5 matching bases. The sequence in DNA is TGTGCCAGCAGCCCGCGGCCAGAGGGAATGAGGTTCTTC. Its protein is CASSPRPEGMRFF.